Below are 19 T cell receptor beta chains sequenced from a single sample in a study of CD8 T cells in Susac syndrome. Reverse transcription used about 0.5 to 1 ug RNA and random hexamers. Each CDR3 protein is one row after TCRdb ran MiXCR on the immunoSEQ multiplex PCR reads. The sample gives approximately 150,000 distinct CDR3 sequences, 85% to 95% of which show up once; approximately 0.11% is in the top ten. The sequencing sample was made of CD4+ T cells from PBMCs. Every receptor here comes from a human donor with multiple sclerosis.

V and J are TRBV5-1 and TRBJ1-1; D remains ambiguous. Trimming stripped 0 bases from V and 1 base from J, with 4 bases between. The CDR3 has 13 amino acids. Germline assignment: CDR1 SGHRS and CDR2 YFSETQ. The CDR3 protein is CASSLEQNTEAFF. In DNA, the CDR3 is TGCGCCAGCAGCTTGGAACAGAACACTGAAGCTTTCTTT.

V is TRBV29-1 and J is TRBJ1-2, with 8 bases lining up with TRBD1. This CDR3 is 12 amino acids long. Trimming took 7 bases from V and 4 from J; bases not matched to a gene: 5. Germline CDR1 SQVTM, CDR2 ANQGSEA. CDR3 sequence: CSASDRVYGYTF. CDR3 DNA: TGCAGCGCCTCGGACAGGGTCTATGGCTACACCTTC.

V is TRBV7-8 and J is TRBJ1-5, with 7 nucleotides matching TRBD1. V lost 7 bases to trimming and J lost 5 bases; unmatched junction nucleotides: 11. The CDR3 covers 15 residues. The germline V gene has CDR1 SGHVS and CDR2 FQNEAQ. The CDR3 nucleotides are TGTGCCAGCACCCAGGGGGGAGGGGGGTATCAGCCCCAGCATTTT. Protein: CASTQGGGGYQPQHF.

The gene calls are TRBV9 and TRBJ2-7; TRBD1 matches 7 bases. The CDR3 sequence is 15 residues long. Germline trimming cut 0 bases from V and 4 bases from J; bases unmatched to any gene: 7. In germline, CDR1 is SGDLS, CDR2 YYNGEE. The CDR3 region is CASSVDGTVKYEQYF. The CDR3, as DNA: TGTGCCAGCAGCGTAGATGGGACAGTTAAGTACGAGCAGTACTTC.

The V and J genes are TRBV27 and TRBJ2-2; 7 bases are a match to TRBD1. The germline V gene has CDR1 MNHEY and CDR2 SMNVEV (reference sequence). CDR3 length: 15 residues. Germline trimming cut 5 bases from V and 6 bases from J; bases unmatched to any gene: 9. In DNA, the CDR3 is TGTGCCAGCAGTCTACAGGGGTACATCGCCGGGGAGCTGTTTTTT. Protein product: CASSLQGYIAGELFF.

Here the CDR3 reads CASTRDRYASGYTF. For the CDR3, the DNA is TGTGCCAGCACCAGGGACAGGTATGCCTCTGGCTACACCTTC. The rearrangement uses TRBV12-3 or TRBV12-4 and TRBJ1-2; 8 bases are shared with TRBD1. CDR3 length: 14 amino acids. V trimming: 7 bases; J trimming: 7 bases; junction bases outside the gene matches: 11.

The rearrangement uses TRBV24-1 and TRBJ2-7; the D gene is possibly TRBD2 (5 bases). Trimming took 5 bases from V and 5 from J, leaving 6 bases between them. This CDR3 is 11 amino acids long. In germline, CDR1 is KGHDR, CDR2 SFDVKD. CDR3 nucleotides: TGTGCCACCAGTGGAGGGCACGAGCAGTACTTC. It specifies CATSGGHEQYF.

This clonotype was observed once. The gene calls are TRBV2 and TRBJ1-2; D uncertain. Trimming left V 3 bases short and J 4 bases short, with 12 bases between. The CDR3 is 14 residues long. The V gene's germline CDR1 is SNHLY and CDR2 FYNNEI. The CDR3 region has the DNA TGTGCCAGCAGTGATCCCTCAAACCTCTATGGCTACACCTTC. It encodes CASSDPSNLYGYTF. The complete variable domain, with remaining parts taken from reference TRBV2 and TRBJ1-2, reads EPEVTQTPSHQVTQMGQEVILRCVPISNHLYFYWYRQILGQKVEFLVSFYNNEISEKSEIFDDQFSVERPDGSNFTLKIRSTKLEDSAMYFCASSDPSNLYGYTFGSGTRLTVV.

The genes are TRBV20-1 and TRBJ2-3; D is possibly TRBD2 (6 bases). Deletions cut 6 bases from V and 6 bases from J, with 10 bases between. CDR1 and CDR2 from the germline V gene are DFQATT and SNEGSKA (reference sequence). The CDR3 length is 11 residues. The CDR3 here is CSAFRGDTQYF. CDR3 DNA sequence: TGCAGTGCCTTTCGGGGGGATACGCAGTATTTT.

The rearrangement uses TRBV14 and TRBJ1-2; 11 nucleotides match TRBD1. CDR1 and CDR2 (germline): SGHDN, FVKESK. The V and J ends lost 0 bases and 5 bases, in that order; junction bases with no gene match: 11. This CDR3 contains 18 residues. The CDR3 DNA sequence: TGTGCCAGCAGCCAAGAAAGAGGGACAGGGGGAAACCTTTATGGCTACACCTTC. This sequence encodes CASSQERGTGGNLYGYTF. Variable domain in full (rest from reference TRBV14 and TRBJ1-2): EAGVTQFPSHSVIEKGQTVTLRCDPISGHDNLYWYRRVMGKEIKFLLHFVKESKQDESGMPNNRFLAERTGGTYSTLKVQPAELEDSGVYFCASSQERGTGGNLYGYTFGSGTRLTVV.

The CDR3 loop reads CASSLAGVNEKLFF. DNA of the CDR3: TGTGCCAGCAGTTTGGCAGGGGTAAATGAAAAACTGTTTTTT. The genes are TRBV12-3 or TRBV12-4 and TRBJ1-4, with TRBD1 as a possible D gene (6 bases). The V and J ends lost 3 bases and 5 bases respectively, with 10 bases between them. This CDR3 comprises 14 residues.

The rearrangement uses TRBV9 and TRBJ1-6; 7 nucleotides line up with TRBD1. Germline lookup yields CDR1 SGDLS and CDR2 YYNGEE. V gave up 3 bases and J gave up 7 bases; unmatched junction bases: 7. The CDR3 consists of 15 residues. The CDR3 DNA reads TGTGCCAGCAGCGCTGAGACAGGGAGAAATTCACCCCTCCACTTT. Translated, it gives CASSAETGRNSPLHF.

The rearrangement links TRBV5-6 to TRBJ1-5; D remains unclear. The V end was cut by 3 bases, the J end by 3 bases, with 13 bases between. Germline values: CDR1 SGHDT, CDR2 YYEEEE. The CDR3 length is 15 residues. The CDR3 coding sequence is TGTGCCAGCAGCTCTTGGGGTTTTATCAATCAGCCCCAGCATTTT. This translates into CASSSWGFINQPQHF. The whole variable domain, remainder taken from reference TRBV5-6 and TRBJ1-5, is DAGVTQSPTHLIKTRGQQVTLRCSPKSGHDTVSWYQQALGQGPQFIFQYYEEEERQRGNFPDRFSGHQFPNYSSELNVNALLLGDSALYLCASSSWGFINQPQHFGDGTRLSIL.

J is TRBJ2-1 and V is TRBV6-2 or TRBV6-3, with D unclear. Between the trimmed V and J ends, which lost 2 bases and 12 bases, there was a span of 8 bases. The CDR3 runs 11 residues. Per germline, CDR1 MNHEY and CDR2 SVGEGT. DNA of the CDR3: TGTGCCAGCAGTTACGGCCGGTCGCAGTTCTTC. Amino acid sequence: CASSYGRSQFF.

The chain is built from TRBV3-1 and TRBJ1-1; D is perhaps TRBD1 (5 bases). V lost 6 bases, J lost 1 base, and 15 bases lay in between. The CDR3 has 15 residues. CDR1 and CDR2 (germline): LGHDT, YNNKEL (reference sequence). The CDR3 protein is CASSSIGTANTEAFF. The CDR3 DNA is TGTGCCAGCAGTTCCATTGGGACGGCGAACACTGAAGCTTTCTTT.

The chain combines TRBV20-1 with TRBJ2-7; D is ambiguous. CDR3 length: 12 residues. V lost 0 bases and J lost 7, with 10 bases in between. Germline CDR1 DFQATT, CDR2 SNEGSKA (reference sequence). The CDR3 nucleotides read TGCAGTGCTAGAGAGGCCCTGGGGGAGCAGTACTTC. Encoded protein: CSAREALGEQYF.

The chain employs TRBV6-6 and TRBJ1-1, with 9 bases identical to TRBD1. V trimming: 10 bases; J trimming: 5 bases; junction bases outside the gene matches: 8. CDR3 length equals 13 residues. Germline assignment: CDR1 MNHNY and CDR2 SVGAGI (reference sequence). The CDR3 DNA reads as TGTGCCACGATCGGACAGGGGAAAACTGAAGCTTTCTTT. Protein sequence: CATIGQGKTEAFF.

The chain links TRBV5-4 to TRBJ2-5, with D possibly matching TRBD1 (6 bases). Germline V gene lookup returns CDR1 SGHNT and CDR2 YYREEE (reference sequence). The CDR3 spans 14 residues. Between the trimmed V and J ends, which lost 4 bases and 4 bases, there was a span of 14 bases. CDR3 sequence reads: CASSAGDRRETQYF. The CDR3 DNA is TGTGCCAGCAGCGCAGGCGACAGGAGAGAGACCCAGTACTTC.

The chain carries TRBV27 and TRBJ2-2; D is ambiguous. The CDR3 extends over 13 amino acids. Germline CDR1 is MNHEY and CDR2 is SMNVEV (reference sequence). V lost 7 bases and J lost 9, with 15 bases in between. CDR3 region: CASMILGRRELFF. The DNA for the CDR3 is TGTGCCAGCATGATACTCGGGCGTCGGGAGCTGTTTTTT.